The T cell receptor (beta chain) described here comes from a study of cytomegalovirus exposure and HLA in healthy donors. Study-level points and caveats: It is likely that the observed cluster of highly shared sequence variants was a sequencing artifact. Presence/absence comparisons presumed near-even sequencing depth among donors.

Trimming at V came to 3 bases and at J to 2 bases, leaving 7 bases not matched to a gene. The CDR3 has 15 amino acids. Germline CDR1 is SGHDT and CDR2 is YYEEEE. PCR involved 60 Vbeta and 13 Jbeta primers. Here immunoSEQ multiplex PCR was the method, and the copy in TCRdb shows in-frame clones only, minus some. The sample holds more than 65,000 clones; roughly four fifths are singletons and the top ten take 1.5% to 2%. In regard to this clone: What it binds is not known.

The gene calls are TRBV5-6 and TRBJ1-1; 7 bases map to TRBD1. Sequencing used PBMCs. The receptor's source is a man between 18 and 29 years old in good health and CMV-seronegative. This CDR3 reads CASSYSRGFNTEAFF. CDR3 sequence (DNA): TGTGCCAGCAGCTACTCCAGGGGGTTCAACACTGAAGCTTTCTTT.